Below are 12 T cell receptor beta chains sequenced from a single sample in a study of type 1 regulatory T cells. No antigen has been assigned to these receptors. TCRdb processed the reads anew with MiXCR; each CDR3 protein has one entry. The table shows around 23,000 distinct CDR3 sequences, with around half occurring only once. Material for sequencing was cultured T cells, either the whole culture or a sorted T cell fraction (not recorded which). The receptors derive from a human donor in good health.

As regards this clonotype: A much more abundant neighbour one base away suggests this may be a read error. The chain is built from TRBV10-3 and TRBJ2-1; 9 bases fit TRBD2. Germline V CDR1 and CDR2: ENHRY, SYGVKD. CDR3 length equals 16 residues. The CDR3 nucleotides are TGTGCCGTCAGGCCCGAGGGCGGGGGGGCGTACAATGAGCAGTTCTTC. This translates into CAVRPEGGGAYNEQFF.

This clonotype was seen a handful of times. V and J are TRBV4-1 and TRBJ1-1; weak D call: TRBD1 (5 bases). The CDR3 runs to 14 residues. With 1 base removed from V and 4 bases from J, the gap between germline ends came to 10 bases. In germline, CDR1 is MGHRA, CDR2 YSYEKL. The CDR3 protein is CASSQGFGGTEAFF. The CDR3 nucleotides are TGCGCCAGCAGCCAAGGTTTCGGGGGCACTGAAGCTTTCTTT.

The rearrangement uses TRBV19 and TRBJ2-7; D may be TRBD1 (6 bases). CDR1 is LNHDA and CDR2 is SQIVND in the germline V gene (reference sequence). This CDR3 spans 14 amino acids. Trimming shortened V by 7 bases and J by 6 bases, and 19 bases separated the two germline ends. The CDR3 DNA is TGTGCCAGTACCACAGGGACCGCATCCGGCGAGCAGTACTTC. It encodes CASTTGTASGEQYF.

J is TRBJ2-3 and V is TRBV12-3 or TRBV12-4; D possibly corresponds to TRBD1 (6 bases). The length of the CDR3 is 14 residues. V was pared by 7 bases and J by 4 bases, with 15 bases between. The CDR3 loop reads CASNRDTTPDTQYF. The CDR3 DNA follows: TGTGCCAGCAACCGGGACACGACCCCAGATACGCAGTATTTT.

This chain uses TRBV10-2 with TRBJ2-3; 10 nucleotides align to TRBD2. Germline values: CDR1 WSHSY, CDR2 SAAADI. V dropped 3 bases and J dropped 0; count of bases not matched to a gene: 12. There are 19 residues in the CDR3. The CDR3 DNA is TGCGCCAGCAGTGATCCCCGGCTAGCGGGGGCTACTAGCACAGATACGCAGTATTTT. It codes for CASSDPRLAGATSTDTQYF.

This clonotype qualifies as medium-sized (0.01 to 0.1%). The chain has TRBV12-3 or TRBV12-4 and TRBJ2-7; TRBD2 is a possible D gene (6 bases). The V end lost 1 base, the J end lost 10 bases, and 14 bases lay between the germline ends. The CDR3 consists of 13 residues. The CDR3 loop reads CASSLGTTQTQYF. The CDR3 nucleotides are TGTGCCAGCAGTTTAGGGACTACCCAGACTCAGTACTTC.

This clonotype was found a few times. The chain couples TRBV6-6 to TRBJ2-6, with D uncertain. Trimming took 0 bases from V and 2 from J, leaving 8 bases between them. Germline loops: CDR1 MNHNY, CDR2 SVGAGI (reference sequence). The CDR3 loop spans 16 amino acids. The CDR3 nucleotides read TGTGCCAGCAGTTACTCCTACCCAACTGGGGCCAACGTCCTGACTTTC. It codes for CASSYSYPTGANVLTF.

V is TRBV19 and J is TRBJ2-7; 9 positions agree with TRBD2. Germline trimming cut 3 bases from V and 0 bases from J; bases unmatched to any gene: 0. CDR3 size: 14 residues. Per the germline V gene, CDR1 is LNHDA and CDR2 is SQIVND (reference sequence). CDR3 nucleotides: TGTGCCAGTAGTATGCGGGGGGGCTCCTACGAGCAGTACTTC. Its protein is CASSMRGGSYEQYF.

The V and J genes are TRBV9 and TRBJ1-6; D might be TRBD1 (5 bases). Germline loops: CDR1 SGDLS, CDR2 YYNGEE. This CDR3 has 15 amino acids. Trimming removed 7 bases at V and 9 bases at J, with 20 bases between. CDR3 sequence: CASGAQPGISSPLHF. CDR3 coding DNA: TGTGCCAGCGGCGCCCAGCCAGGGATTAGTTCACCCCTCCACTTT.

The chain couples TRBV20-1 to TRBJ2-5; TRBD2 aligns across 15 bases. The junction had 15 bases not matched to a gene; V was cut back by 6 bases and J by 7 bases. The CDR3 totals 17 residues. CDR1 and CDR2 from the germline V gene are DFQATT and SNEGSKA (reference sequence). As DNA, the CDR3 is TGCAGTGCCGAGCCAGCGGGACTAGCGGGGGGCCATGGGACCCAGTACTTC. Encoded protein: CSAEPAGLAGGHGTQYF.

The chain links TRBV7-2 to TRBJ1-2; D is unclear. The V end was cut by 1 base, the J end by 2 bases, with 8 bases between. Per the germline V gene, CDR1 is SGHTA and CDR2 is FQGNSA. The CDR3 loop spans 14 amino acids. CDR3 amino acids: CASSLDRSNYGYTF. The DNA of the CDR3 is TGTGCCAGCAGCTTAGACCGTTCGAACTATGGCTACACCTTC.

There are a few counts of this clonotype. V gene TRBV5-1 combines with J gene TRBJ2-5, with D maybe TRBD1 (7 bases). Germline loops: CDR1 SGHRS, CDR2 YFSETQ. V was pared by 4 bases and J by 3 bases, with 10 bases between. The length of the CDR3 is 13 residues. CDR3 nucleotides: TGCGCCAGCAGCCGCGGGACAGAAGAGACCCAGTACTTC. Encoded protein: CASSRGTEETQYF.